This T cell receptor (beta chain) was captured by sequencing in a study of response to subunit inactivated influenza vaccine. Study findings and constraints: It was the authors' suggestion that each seasonal influenza vaccination recruits few new T cells.

One entry per CDR3 protein results from TCRdb running MiXCR on the RT-PCR reads. The sample lists approximately 520,000 distinct CDR3 sequences; about 17% were seen once. As to this clonotype: No antigen is known for it.

The J segment lost 6 bases and the V segment lost 3 bases, leaving 4 bases of the junction unmatched. Germline lookup yields CDR1 ENHRY and CDR2 SYGVKD. This CDR3 comprises 13 residues. The sample in question was CD4+ T cells sorted from PBMCs, obtained about 24 months after vaccination. The chain carries TRBV10-3 and TRBJ1-2; TRBD1 aligns across 7 bases. This sequence was found in a man aged 45 to 75 who received an inactivated influenza vaccine. The CDR3 loop reads CAISDGQVNGYTF. CDR3 nucleotide sequence: TGTGCCATCAGTGATGGACAGGTCAATGGCTACACCTTC.